A selection of T cell receptor beta chains follows, all from one sample in a study of T cell repertoires in cytomegalovirus infection. MiXCR, applied by TCRdb to the reads, yields one record per CDR3 protein. Here the sample spans around 290,000 distinct CDR3 sequences, roughly 26% being singletons. The specimen was PBMCs. Receptors originate from a human donor in good health (CMV status not recorded). Some clones in this sample may be carry-over from other donors' samples. CDR3s include the opening cysteine and the closing phenylalanine or tryptophan. Each record gives: D gene, J gene, V gene, clone size, CDR3 DNA, CDR3 protein. D genes are given only for firm matches. Clone sizes are given selectively: once, few, many, or a class where the clone is expanded.

D gene: TRBD2; J gene: TRBJ2-1; V gene: TRBV11-2; clone size: -; CDR3 DNA: TGTGCCAGCAGCTCCCGACTAGCGGGGAGGTACAATGAGCAGTTCTTC; CDR3 protein: CASSSRLAGRYNEQFF
D gene: -; J gene: TRBJ2-3; V gene: TRBV28; clone size: -; CDR3 DNA: TGTGCCAGCACCAAGATGACAGGAAAGGCTGTACCCGATACGCAGTATTTT; CDR3 protein: CASTKMTGKAVPDTQYF
D gene: -; J gene: TRBJ1-5; V gene: TRBV7-2; clone size: -; CDR3 DNA: TGTGCCAGCAGCTTAGGAGGTAATGGAAATCAGCCCCAGCATTTT; CDR3 protein: CASSLGGNGNQPQHF
D gene: -; J gene: TRBJ2-1; V gene: TRBV20-1; clone size: -; CDR3 DNA: TGCAGTGCTAGCGCGACCCAGTCGGCCTACAATGAGCAGTTCTTC; CDR3 protein: CSASATQSAYNEQFF
D gene: -; J gene: TRBJ2-7; V gene: TRBV6-5; clone size: few; CDR3 DNA: TGTGCCAGCAGACGGGACAACCAACCTGACTACGAGCAGTACTTC; CDR3 protein: CASRRDNQPDYEQYF
D gene: -; J gene: TRBJ2-7; V gene: TRBV7-6; clone size: -; CDR3 DNA: TGTGCCAGCAGCTTACCAGGGGCGCCAACCGAGCAGTACTTC; CDR3 protein: CASSLPGAPTEQYF
D gene: -; J gene: TRBJ2-3; V gene: TRBV20-1; clone size: -; CDR3 DNA: TGCAGTGTGCCGAATACGCAGTATTTT; CDR3 protein: CSVPNTQYF
D gene: -; J gene: TRBJ2-7; V gene: TRBV28; clone size: -; CDR3 DNA: TGTGCCAGCAAGGGTGGTGGGACATACTACGAGCAGTACTTC; CDR3 protein: CASKGGGTYYEQYF
D gene: -; J gene: TRBJ2-1; V gene: TRBV29-1; clone size: -; CDR3 DNA: TGCAGCGTTAAAGATTCGGACGCCTCCTACAATGAGCAGTTCTTC; CDR3 protein: CSVKDSDASYNEQFF
D gene: -; J gene: TRBJ2-1; V gene: TRBV12-5; clone size: many; CDR3 DNA: TGTGCTAGTGGTGCGCAGACGGGGGGCCTTACGGATGAGCAGTTCTTC; CDR3 protein: CASGAQTGGLTDEQFF
D gene: TRBD1; J gene: TRBJ1-4; V gene: TRBV20-1; clone size: -; CDR3 DNA: TGCAGTGCTACAGACAGGGGAGGCGAAAAACTGTTTTTT; CDR3 protein: CSATDRGGEKLFF
D gene: -; J gene: TRBJ2-1; V gene: TRBV6-2/TRBV6-3; clone size: many; CDR3 DNA: TGTGCCAGCAGTTACCCCCCGCAGTTCTTC; CDR3 protein: CASSYPPQFF
D gene: TRBD2; J gene: TRBJ2-7; V gene: TRBV5-6; clone size: few; CDR3 DNA: TGTGCCAGCAGCTTACGGGAGGGTTACGAGCAGTACTTC; CDR3 protein: CASSLREGYEQYF
D gene: TRBD1; J gene: TRBJ1-1; V gene: TRBV30; clone size: few; CDR3 DNA: TGTGCCTGGAGTACACTCCGGGACAGGGTTACGAACACTGAAGCTTTCTTT; CDR3 protein: CAWSTLRDRVTNTEAFF
D gene: -; J gene: TRBJ2-7; V gene: TRBV7-9; clone size: many; CDR3 DNA: TGTGCCAGCAGCTTCCTCCACTTTAACGAGCAGTACTTC; CDR3 protein: CASSFLHFNEQYF
D gene: -; J gene: TRBJ1-1; V gene: TRBV6-5; clone size: many; CDR3 DNA: TGTGCCAGCAGTTACTCGATGGGACACTCGAACACTGAAGCTTTCTTT; CDR3 protein: CASSYSMGHSNTEAFF
D gene: -; J gene: TRBJ2-5; V gene: TRBV27; clone size: -; CDR3 DNA: TGTGCCACCCGTTCTCTAGGGCAAGAGACCCAGTACTTC; CDR3 protein: CATRSLGQETQYF
D gene: -; J gene: TRBJ2-6; V gene: TRBV7-2; clone size: many; CDR3 DNA: TGTGCCAGCACCCCGACGTCGGGTGCAGGGGCCAACGTCCTGACTTTC; CDR3 protein: CASTPTSGAGANVLTF
D gene: TRBD2; J gene: TRBJ2-7; V gene: TRBV20-1; clone size: -; CDR3 DNA: TGCAGTGCTGCCCCCTTAATGAGGACTAGCGGGAGTTACGAGCAGTACTTC; CDR3 protein: CSAAPLMRTSGSYEQYF
D gene: -; J gene: TRBJ2-3; V gene: TRBV7-2; clone size: many; CDR3 DNA: TGTGCCAGCACCTTAGTGGCAGATACGCAGTATTTT; CDR3 protein: CASTLVADTQYF
D gene: -; J gene: TRBJ1-1; V gene: TRBV12-5; clone size: -; CDR3 DNA: TGTGCTAGTGGTTTGGAGGGAAACCGGAACACTGAAGCTTTCTTT; CDR3 protein: CASGLEGNRNTEAFF
D gene: -; J gene: TRBJ2-3; V gene: TRBV7-2; clone size: many; CDR3 DNA: TGTGCCAGCAGCTTAGAGAGGGGAAGAGATACGCAGTATTTT; CDR3 protein: CASSLERGRDTQYF
D gene: -; J gene: TRBJ2-7; V gene: TRBV6-2/TRBV6-3; clone size: -; CDR3 DNA: TGTGCCAGCAGTACCCCCGACAGCAGATACGAGCAGTACTTC; CDR3 protein: CASSTPDSRYEQYF
D gene: -; J gene: TRBJ2-7; V gene: TRBV29-1; clone size: -; CDR3 DNA: TGCAGCGCCAAACCCAACAGGAACTCCTACGAGCAGTACTTC; CDR3 protein: CSAKPNRNSYEQYF
D gene: TRBD1; J gene: TRBJ1-5; V gene: TRBV28; clone size: -; CDR3 DNA: TGTGCCAGCTCAGGGGGCAGTCAGCCCCAGCATTTT; CDR3 protein: CASSGGSQPQHF
D gene: TRBD1; J gene: TRBJ1-1; V gene: TRBV7-2; clone size: few; CDR3 DNA: TGTGCCAGCAGCCACGGACAGGGGAGCACTGAAGCTTTCTTT; CDR3 protein: CASSHGQGSTEAFF
D gene: -; J gene: TRBJ2-6; V gene: TRBV12-3/TRBV12-4; clone size: many; CDR3 DNA: TGTGCCAGCAGCCAGATCACCGGGCCTGGGGCCAACGTCCTGACTTTC; CDR3 protein: CASSQITGPGANVLTF
D gene: TRBD1; J gene: TRBJ1-2; V gene: TRBV3-1; clone size: few; CDR3 DNA: TGTGCCAGCAGCCCGTCGGACAGGGTGTGGTATGGCTACACCTTC; CDR3 protein: CASSPSDRVWYGYTF
D gene: -; J gene: TRBJ2-7; V gene: TRBV20-1; clone size: few; CDR3 DNA: TGCAGTGCGACCGACAGGACAAGCTCCTACGAGCAGTACTTC; CDR3 protein: CSATDRTSSYEQYF
D gene: TRBD1; J gene: TRBJ2-7; V gene: TRBV19; clone size: once; CDR3 DNA: TGTGCGTCCCGGGACAGGGTACCCTCCGAGCAGTACTTC; CDR3 protein: CASRDRVPSEQYF
D gene: -; J gene: TRBJ2-1; V gene: TRBV19; clone size: few; CDR3 DNA: TGTGCCAGTAGCGGCGCAGGGACCTCCTACAATGAGCAGTTCTTC; CDR3 protein: CASSGAGTSYNEQFF
D gene: TRBD1; J gene: TRBJ2-7; V gene: TRBV6-6; clone size: few; CDR3 DNA: TGTGCCAGCGGATCGACAGGGGCCGCCTACGAGCAGTACTTC; CDR3 protein: CASGSTGAAYEQYF
D gene: -; J gene: TRBJ1-2; V gene: TRBV25-1; clone size: -; CDR3 DNA: TGTGCCAGCAGTGTGAGGAGGGAGTTCACCTTC; CDR3 protein: CASSVRREFTF
D gene: TRBD2; J gene: TRBJ2-1; V gene: TRBV5-4; clone size: -; CDR3 DNA: TGTGCCAGCAGCTTGGGGAGAGCGGGAGGAGGAGATGAGCAGTTCTTC; CDR3 protein: CASSLGRAGGGDEQFF
D gene: -; J gene: TRBJ2-4; V gene: TRBV20-1; clone size: few; CDR3 DNA: TGCAGTGCTCGAGATGTAGCCAAAAACATTCAGTACTTC; CDR3 protein: CSARDVAKNIQYF
D gene: -; J gene: TRBJ2-5; V gene: TRBV18; clone size: few; CDR3 DNA: TGTGCCAGCTCACCACAGGGGAGAGAGACCCAGTACTTC; CDR3 protein: CASSPQGRETQYF
D gene: -; J gene: TRBJ2-4; V gene: TRBV19; clone size: -; CDR3 DNA: TGTGCCAGTAGTATCTTCACCAAGAGGGACTCACTAGCCAAAAACATTCAGTACTTC; CDR3 protein: CASSIFTKRDSLAKNIQYF
D gene: TRBD2; J gene: TRBJ2-3; V gene: TRBV12-3/TRBV12-4; clone size: -; CDR3 DNA: TGTGCCAGCAGCGTCGTAGCGGGAGTCGGCACAGATACGCAGTATTTT; CDR3 protein: CASSVVAGVGTDTQYF
D gene: -; J gene: TRBJ2-2; V gene: TRBV7-2; clone size: -; CDR3 DNA: TGTGCCAGCAGCTTCTATTCGAACAGGATTACCACCGGGGAGCTGTTTTTT; CDR3 protein: CASSFYSNRITTGELFF
D gene: -; J gene: TRBJ2-1; V gene: TRBV5-1; clone size: -; CDR3 DNA: TGCGCCAGCAGCTTCGGCAGGGTCGATGAGCAGTTCTTC; CDR3 protein: CASSFGRVDEQFF
D gene: -; J gene: TRBJ2-1; V gene: TRBV5-1; clone size: -; CDR3 DNA: TGCGCCAGCAGCCGGGACGGGAGCTCCTACAATGAGCAGTTCTTC; CDR3 protein: CASSRDGSSYNEQFF
D gene: -; J gene: TRBJ2-1; V gene: TRBV7-9; clone size: few; CDR3 DNA: TGTGCCAGCAGCCCACTGGTTAGCAATGAGCAGTTCTTC; CDR3 protein: CASSPLVSNEQFF
D gene: -; J gene: TRBJ2-1; V gene: TRBV30; clone size: -; CDR3 DNA: TGTGCCTGGAGTCCAAGGAGGGATGTTAATGAGCAGTTCTTC; CDR3 protein: CAWSPRRDVNEQFF
D gene: -; J gene: TRBJ2-7; V gene: TRBV4-3; clone size: few; CDR3 DNA: TGCGCCAGCAGCCAAGATCCCAGGGCCTACGAGCAGTACTTC; CDR3 protein: CASSQDPRAYEQYF
D gene: TRBD1; J gene: TRBJ2-7; V gene: TRBV20-1; clone size: -; CDR3 DNA: TGCAGTGCTAGAGAAGGGACAGGGTTTAAGAACGAGCAGTACTTC; CDR3 protein: CSAREGTGFKNEQYF
D gene: TRBD2; J gene: TRBJ2-1; V gene: TRBV29-1; clone size: many; CDR3 DNA: TGCAGCGTTGTTTGGGCTAGCGGGAGGGCTTATACAGGGGATGAGCAGTTCTTC; CDR3 protein: CSVVWASGRAYTGDEQFF
D gene: -; J gene: TRBJ2-1; V gene: TRBV9; clone size: -; CDR3 DNA: TGTGCCAGCAGCACCCGGTATATGGTCAACAATGAGCAGTTCTTC; CDR3 protein: CASSTRYMVNNEQFF
D gene: TRBD1; J gene: TRBJ2-5; V gene: TRBV20-1; clone size: -; CDR3 DNA: TGCAGTGCCAGTGCGGTAGGGGGCCAACACATACAAGAGACCCAGTACTTC; CDR3 protein: CSASAVGGQHIQETQYF
D gene: TRBD1; J gene: TRBJ1-6; V gene: TRBV7-2; clone size: many; CDR3 DNA: TGTGCCAGCAGCATCAGGGGGGGTCATTCACCCCTCCACTTT; CDR3 protein: CASSIRGGHSPLHF
D gene: -; J gene: TRBJ1-1; V gene: TRBV12-3/TRBV12-4; clone size: -; CDR3 DNA: TGTGCCAGCACCTTAGGGAGACTTATAGCTGAAGCTTTCTTT; CDR3 protein: CASTLGRLIAEAFF
D gene: TRBD2; J gene: TRBJ2-5; V gene: TRBV6-5; clone size: few; CDR3 DNA: TGTGCCAGCAAAAAGGAAGCGGGAGTTGGAGAGACCCAGTACTTC; CDR3 protein: CASKKEAGVGETQYF
D gene: -; J gene: TRBJ2-5; V gene: TRBV6-5; clone size: -; CDR3 DNA: TGTGCCAGCAGTTACTCGAACCGAGGGGAGACCCAGTACTTC; CDR3 protein: CASSYSNRGETQYF
D gene: -; J gene: TRBJ2-7; V gene: TRBV4-1; clone size: -; CDR3 DNA: TGTGCCAGCAGCCAAGATGGTGCGATGAGGTACGAGCAGTACTTC; CDR3 protein: CASSQDGAMRYEQYF
D gene: TRBD1; J gene: TRBJ2-2; V gene: TRBV6-5; clone size: few; CDR3 DNA: TGTGCCAGCAGTTACGTACAGGGGTCTAGGGCCGGGGAGCTGTTTTTT; CDR3 protein: CASSYVQGSRAGELFF
D gene: -; J gene: TRBJ2-5; V gene: TRBV10-3; clone size: -; CDR3 DNA: TGTGCCATCGGGGAAGCGGCGGGCCAAGAGACCCAGTACTTC; CDR3 protein: CAIGEAAGQETQYF
D gene: -; J gene: TRBJ1-2; V gene: TRBV7-2; clone size: many; CDR3 DNA: TGTGCCAGCAGCTTAGGGTCCGGGGGCGCGGACTATGGCTACACCTTC; CDR3 protein: CASSLGSGGADYGYTF
D gene: -; J gene: TRBJ1-5; V gene: TRBV6-2/TRBV6-3; clone size: -; CDR3 DNA: TGTGCCAGCAGTTACTGGAAGGTAAATCAGCCCCAGCATTTT; CDR3 protein: CASSYWKVNQPQHF
D gene: -; J gene: TRBJ1-3; V gene: TRBV7-6; clone size: few; CDR3 DNA: TGTGCCAGCAGCCCCCTGACAGGCTTCTCTGGAAACACCATATATTTT; CDR3 protein: CASSPLTGFSGNTIYF
D gene: -; J gene: TRBJ2-2; V gene: TRBV6-8; clone size: few; CDR3 DNA: TGTGCCAGCAGGAGGGTACCAGGGCTGGGAGGGGAGCTGTTTTTT; CDR3 protein: CASRRVPGLGGELFF
D gene: TRBD1; J gene: TRBJ1-1; V gene: TRBV5-1; clone size: once; CDR3 DNA: TGCGCCAGCAACCGGGACAGGAACACTGAAGCTTTCTTT; CDR3 protein: CASNRDRNTEAFF